The present entry profiles one T cell receptor beta chain with its context. Its target is not known. This entry belongs to a study of blood T cells in healthy people across ages. Study information: Capture by template switching was about one barcoded beta molecule per two T cells.

The V gene's germline CDR1 is SGHTA and CDR2 FQGNSA. V shed 4 bases and J 5 bases; nucleotides not matched to a gene: 8. This CDR3 spans 14 amino acids. Together with a sample-barcoded 5' primer, a J-beta primer mix was included in a second PCR lasting about 7 to 11 cycles. TCRdb redid the calling of the 5' RACE reads with MiXCR, one entry per CDR3 protein. The sample holds around 1.7 million distinct CDR3 sequences, approximately 30% seen once. Study-level results: As age increased, TCR beta diversity per million T cells fell in a roughly linear fashion.

Total RNA was extracted at no less than 5.5 micrograms per sample. This clonotype was obtained from a woman under 40 in good health. The sequenced material came from blood. The chain employs TRBV7-2 and TRBJ2-7; TRBD1 agrees at 7 bases. CDR3 region: CASSYDRAQNEQYF. As DNA, the CDR3 is TGTGCCAGCAGCTATGACAGGGCTCAAAACGAGCAGTACTTC.